This T cell receptor beta chain was identified during a study of lymphopenia after photon versus proton radiotherapy. Study-wide findings and caveats: After lymphocyte nadir, photon-treated repertoires showed oligoclonal expansion, especially CD8+ Temra. Under photons, naive T cells and diversity fell while effector/memory populations rose.

Germline values: CDR1 SGDLS, CDR2 YYNGEE. The CDR3 is made up of 15 amino acids. Trimming removed 2 bases at V and 2 bases at J, with 10 bases between. Concerning this clone: Its antigen remains unknown.

Here immunoSEQ multiplex PCR was the method, and the copy in TCRdb shows in-frame clones only, minus some. The sample carries 65,000 to 75,000 clones, 85% to 90% recorded once. The V gene is TRBV9, the J gene TRBJ2-2, with D possibly TRBD2 on 6 matching bases. The sequence derives from a man older than 75 with esophageal cancer. This material consisted of peripheral blood, taken from a patient treated with proton-based radiotherapy. The DNA of the CDR3 is TGTGCCAGCAGCGTCCGGGGAGGAAACACCGGGGAGCTGTTTTTT. It translates to CASSVRGGNTGELFF.